This TCR beta chain came from a study of cytomegalovirus exposure and HLA in healthy donors. The V and J ends lost 5 bases and 4 bases, in that order; junction bases with no gene match: 4. The germline gives CDR1 MDHEN, CDR2 SYDVKM. The CDR3 spans 14 residues. Primers: 60 Vbeta forward and 13 Jbeta reverse. The assay was immunoSEQ multiplex PCR, and TCRdb's table has in-frame clones only and misses some. The data show some 150,000 clones, about three quarters seen once. General study points: A few CMV-associated chains proved CMV antigen-specific in vitro.

In this sample, this clone turned up a few times. Its matching antigen is unknown. This clonotype was sampled from a female donor in good health and CMV-seronegative. The chain joins TRBV28 to TRBJ2-3; 9 bases map to TRBD2. Sequenced material: PBMCs. In DNA, the CDR3 is TGTGCCAGCAGTCCGGGACTAGCTTCAGATACGCAGTATTTT. This encodes CASSPGLASDTQYF.